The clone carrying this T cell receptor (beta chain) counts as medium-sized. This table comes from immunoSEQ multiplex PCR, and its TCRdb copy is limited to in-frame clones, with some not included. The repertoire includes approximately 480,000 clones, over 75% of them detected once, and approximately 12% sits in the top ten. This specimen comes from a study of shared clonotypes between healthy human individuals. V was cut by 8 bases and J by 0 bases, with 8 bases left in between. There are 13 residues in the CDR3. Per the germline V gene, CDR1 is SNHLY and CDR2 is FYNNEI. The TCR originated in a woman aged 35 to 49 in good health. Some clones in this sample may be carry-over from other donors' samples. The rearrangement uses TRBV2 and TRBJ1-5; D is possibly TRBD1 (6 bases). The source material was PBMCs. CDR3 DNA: TGTGCCAGCGGGACACTTAGCAATCAGCCCCAGCATTTT. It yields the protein CASGTLSNQPQHF.